A single sample gave rise to the 10 T cell receptor beta chains below, sequenced in a study of shared clonotypes between healthy human individuals. Libraries were prepared by immunoSEQ multiplex PCR; TCRdb keeps only in-frame clonotypes and omits some of them. The profile shows around 1.5 million clones, around 98% of them singletons. Sequencing input: naive CD4+ T cells sorted from blood. The subset denotes: CD45RA+ positively selected. The receptor set was obtained from a man younger than 45 in good health.

The chain is built from TRBV2 and TRBJ2-2; D not certain. V lost 2 bases and J 0 bases, leaving 7 bases between the germline ends. Germline assignment: CDR1 SNHLY and CDR2 FYNNEI. The CDR3 has 15 amino acids. The CDR3 reads CASSEFIPNTGELFF. DNA for the CDR3: TGTGCCAGCAGTGAATTCATACCGAACACCGGGGAGCTGTTTTTT.

The rearrangement links TRBV27 to TRBJ1-5; perhaps TRBD1 as D (5 bases). The CDR3 covers 15 residues. Looked up from germline, CDR1 is MNHEY and CDR2 is SMNVEV (reference sequence). The V end lost 2 bases, the J end lost 1 base, and 9 bases lay between the germline ends. The CDR3 DNA reads TGTGCCAGCAGTTTAAGGGGCTTCAGCAATCAGCCCCAGCATTTT. It is translated as CASSLRGFSNQPQHF.

The chain is built from TRBV27 and TRBJ2-7, with 8 nucleotides matching TRBD1. Germline CDR1 is MNHEY and CDR2 is SMNVEV (reference sequence). The CDR3 totals 15 residues. J lost 3 bases, V lost 0 bases, and 4 bases had no gene match. Here the CDR3 DNA reads TGTGCCAGCAGTTTATCGGACAGGGCCTTCTACGAGCAGTACTTC. This gives the protein CASSLSDRAFYEQYF.

The J gene is TRBJ2-7, the V gene TRBV12-1; no DNA check was done on the table's D call, TRBD2. TRBV12-1 is marked as a pseudogene. The CDR3 totals 14 residues. CDR3 coding DNA: TGTGCCAGCAGCTTTGTGGAGACTTCCTACGAGCAGTACTTC. Translated: CASSFVETSYEQYF.

The V call is TRBV18, the J call TRBJ2-2; 9 nucleotides match TRBD2. This CDR3 is built from 17 residues. Per germline, CDR1 KGHSH and CDR2 LQKENI. Trimming at V came to 1 base and at J to 0 bases, leaving 3 bases not matched to a gene. The CDR3 protein is CASSPRSSGANTGELFF. As DNA, the CDR3 is TGTGCCAGCTCACCACGTTCTAGCGGGGCGAACACCGGGGAGCTGTTTTTT.

The chain links TRBV7-9 to TRBJ2-3; 11 bases are a match to TRBD2. CDR1 SEHNR and CDR2 FQNEAQ come from the germline V gene (reference sequence). The CDR3 sequence is 15 residues long. V shed 5 bases and J 5 bases; nucleotides not matched to a gene: 6. The CDR3 here is CASSPTSGSRDTQYF. The CDR3 nucleotides are TGTGCCAGCAGCCCAACTAGCGGGAGTCGAGATACGCAGTATTTT.

The gene calls are TRBV2 and TRBJ2-5, with D perhaps TRBD2 (5 bases). Germline assignment: CDR1 SNHLY and CDR2 FYNNEI. Trimming left V 5 bases short and J 8 bases short, with 12 bases between. This CDR3 contains 12 residues. CDR3 DNA sequence: TGTGCCAGCAGTATTGCGGAGGACACCCAGTACTTC. It encodes CASSIAEDTQYF.

Comment on this clone: The identical CDR3 is also encoded by other nucleotide sequences in the sample. The chain carries TRBV20-1 and TRBJ2-7; D possibly corresponds to TRBD2 (6 bases). This CDR3 spans 11 amino acids. CDR1 DFQATT and CDR2 SNEGSKA come from the germline V gene (reference sequence). V was shortened by 3 bases and J by 4 bases, with 7 bases between the two germline ends. CDR3 loop: CSASGGYEQYF. CDR3 bases: TGCAGTGCTAGTGGGGGGTACGAGCAGTACTTC.

The chain couples TRBV9 to TRBJ1-4; TRBD1 might be the D (5 bases). This CDR3 is 15 amino acids long. Germline V gene sequence: CDR1 SGDLS, CDR2 YYNGEE. Trimming cost V 4 bases and J 7 bases, with 17 bases left between them. CDR3 DNA: TGTGCCAGCAGCTCGATGGGGGGGACCACTGAAAAACTGTTTTTT. It encodes CASSSMGGTTEKLFF.

This chain links TRBV7-2 with TRBJ2-7, with 8 bases that match TRBD1. Looked up from germline, CDR1 is SGHTA and CDR2 is FQGNSA. This CDR3 region has 15 residues. V lost 5 bases and J lost 6; bases outside the gene matches: 12. The CDR3 here is CASSPRDRNLFEQYF. The DNA for the CDR3 is TGTGCCAGCAGCCCCCGGGACAGGAATTTGTTCGAGCAGTACTTC.